The sequence of this T cell receptor (beta chain) was determined in a study of T cell repertoires in cytomegalovirus infection. Overall study context: Shared public TCR beta signatures pointed to both CMV infection and a matching HLA type. Study-level findings and limits: Identification of carriers of CMV plus the relevant HLA was performed using cumulative public TCR beta family frequency. The response measured ex vivo was dominated by TCR beta clonotypes (HLA-C-restricted and CMV-specific).

Germline loops: CDR1 SGHKS, CDR2 YYEKEE (reference sequence). V was cut by 2 bases and J by 9 bases, with 13 bases left in between. The CDR3 has 13 residues. Notes on this clonotype: Its antigen is unidentified.

Via MiXCR, TCRdb re-called the reads, giving one row per CDR3 protein. The sample lists hundreds of thousands of distinct CDR3 sequences, 35% occurring once. Sequenced: PBMCs. The V and J genes are TRBV5-5 and TRBJ2-3; D is ambiguous. The TCR was taken from a human donor in good health (CMV status not recorded). Some clones in this sample may be carry-over from other donors' samples. The CDR3 nucleotides are TGTGCCAGCAGCTTCTTTGGGGAAGAGACGCAGTATTTT. Protein product: CASSFFGEETQYF. The whole variable domain, remainder taken from reference TRBV5-5 and TRBJ2-3, is DAGVTQSPTHLIKTRGQQVTLRCSPISGHKSVSWYQQVLGQGPQFIFQYYEKEERGRGNFPDRFSARQFPNYSSELNVNALLLGDSALYLCASSFFGEETQYFGPGTRLTVL.